Following are 4 T cell receptor beta chains from one sample sequenced in a study of blood T cell repertoires in COVID-19. Profiling relied on immunoSEQ multiplex PCR, and the TCRdb table lists in-frame clones only, not all of them. The sample shows 53,000 or so clones, 90% of them seen only once. Sequencing was done on a sample of peripheral blood. The receptors derive from a man aged 40-49 years with acute or convalescent COVID-19.

The V call is TRBV6-2 or TRBV6-3, the J call TRBJ2-7, with 7 positions matching TRBD2. V lost 2 bases and J lost 2; bases outside the gene matches: 9. Germline CDR1 reads MNHEY; CDR2 reads SVGEGT. The CDR3 has 16 amino acids. CDR3 region: CASSYHAGVLTYEQYF. DNA for the CDR3: TGTGCCAGCAGTTACCATGCGGGAGTTCTTACCTACGAGCAGTACTTC.

The chain uses TRBV20-1 and TRBJ2-7; 8 bases are shared with TRBD2. CDR1 and CDR2 (germline): DFQATT, SNEGSKA (reference sequence). V lost 3 bases and J lost 3; bases outside the gene matches: 4. This CDR3 is built from 13 residues. Here the CDR3 DNA reads TGCAGTGCTAGTCAAGCGGGAGTCTACGAGCAGTACTTC. The encoded protein is CSASQAGVYEQYF.

This chain uses TRBV28 with TRBJ1-4; D call uncertain. V was pared by 6 bases and J by 8 bases, with 16 bases between. CDR1 and CDR2 (germline): MDHEN, SYDVKM. The CDR3 is 14 residues long. CDR3 loop: CASRLEEGSEKLFF. CDR3 nucleotide sequence: TGTGCCAGCAGATTGGAGGAGGGCAGCGAAAAACTGTTTTTT.

The rearrangement uses TRBV9 and TRBJ2-5, with 7 bases matching TRBD1. The germline gives CDR1 SGDLS, CDR2 YYNGEE. The V gene end was trimmed by 4 bases and the J gene end by 7 bases; junction bases not matched to a gene: 10. The CDR3 length is 14 residues. The CDR3 protein is CASSPRTGTGTQYF. The CDR3 DNA sequence: TGTGCCAGCAGCCCCCGGACAGGAACAGGGACCCAGTACTTC.